This T cell receptor (beta chain) was identified in a study of T cell responses to AZD1222 COVID-19 vaccine. TCRdb's table, derived via immunoSEQ multiplex PCR, lists solely in-frame clones and lacks some. The sample consists of 150,000 to 180,000 clones, roughly nine tenths of them appearing once. The source was peripheral blood, collected on day 0 of MenACWY control vaccination. The TCR comes from an adult in good health.

The CDR3 nucleotides are TGTGCCAGCAGTGAACAGGGGTCCAACTATGGCTACACCTTC. As protein: CASSEQGSNYGYTF. The rearrangement uses TRBV2 and TRBJ1-2; a possible D gene is TRBD1 (6 bases). Germline CDR1 reads SNHLY; CDR2 reads FYNNEI. The CDR3 has 14 amino acids. Between the trimmed V and J ends, which lost 2 bases and 2 bases, there was a span of 9 bases. Filled out from reference TRBV2 and TRBJ1-2, the complete variable domain reads EPEVTQTPSHQVTQMGQEVILRCVPISNHLYFYWYRQILGQKVEFLVSFYNNEISEKSEIFDDQFSVERPDGSNFTLKIRSTKLEDSAMYFCASSEQGSNYGYTFGSGTRLTVV.